This TCR beta chain comes out of a study of control samples from healthy donors and cancer patients. V shed 4 bases and J 4 bases; nucleotides not matched to a gene: 4. The CDR3 extends over 14 amino acids. Germline V gene sequence: CDR1 SNHLY, CDR2 FYNNEI. Sequencing used immunoSEQ multiplex PCR; TCRdb keeps in-frame clones, though not all of them. The sample shows about 130,000 clones, about 94% of them seen only once. The TCR was taken from a man aged 60 to 75 with colorectal cancer. Sequencing used PBMCs. The chain employs TRBV2 and TRBJ2-5, with TRBD2 identical over 9 bases. CDR3 coding DNA: TGTGCCAGCAGTGGACCTAGCGGGGTAGAGACCCAGTACTTC. It yields the protein CASSGPSGVETQYF.